Given below is one T cell receptor beta chain in context. Its antigen is not identified. As defined, naive CD8 cells were CD45RO-negative and positively selected for CCR7, with terminally differentiated effector memory CD45RA+ cells excluded. The data derive from a study of shared clonotypes between healthy human individuals. Study-wide findings and caveats: Between a handful of donors, naive CD4 clonotypes were shared at a level of around 5.2%. Sorted-subset sequencing was shown by rarefaction to be incomplete despite large depth. Non-shared clonotypes were found to have lower generation probabilities than the clonotypes that were shared by all four of the sorted-subset donors.

The repertoire was sequenced with immunoSEQ multiplex PCR; TCRdb's copy has only in-frame clones and lacks some. Of millions of clones in the sample, over 85% were seen once. Germline lookup yields CDR1 SGHTA and CDR2 FQGNSA. CDR3 length: 15 amino acids. The germline V and J ends were trimmed by 0 bases and 7 bases, with 10 bases remaining between them. The TCR was taken from a man aged 18 to 30 in good health. The material sequenced was naive CD8+ T cells sorted from blood. The chain couples TRBV7-2 to TRBJ1-6; the D is unclear. The CDR3 coding sequence is TGTGCCAGCAGCTTAGCGGATACGGGGAATTCACCCCTCCACTTT. It codes for CASSLADTGNSPLHF.